This TCR beta chain was recorded in a study of T cells in Graves' hyperthyroidism and ophthalmopathy. Study at large: Peripheral blood was drawn at first diagnosis, prior to all treatment.

Concerning this clonotype: Its specificity is not known.

The CDR3 runs 14 residues. Germline CDR1 reads LGHDT; CDR2 reads YNNKEL (reference sequence). The V end was cut by 7 bases, the J end by 2 bases, with 15 bases between. Study results and caveats: Most thyroid clonotypes with frequency above 0.001 were detected in blood.

Researchers defined stable Graves' hyperthyroidism as no ophthalmopathy progression within 18 months. The PBMCs were sourced from fresh peripheral blood (less than 11 ml). Researchers took RNA transcripts and amplified the TCR beta CDR3 regions from them. HTBI primers drove first-round RT-PCR of the TCR CDR3. TCRdb ran MiXCR on the multiplex PCR reads and lists one entry per CDR3 protein. The sample contains 500,000 to 550,000 distinct CDR3 sequences, less than 25% of which appear only once. This chain joins TRBV3-1 and TRBJ2-7; D may be TRBD1 or TRBD2 (6 bases each). The source material was blood. The sequence was collected from a young man with Graves' hyperthyroidism. Here the CDR3 DNA reads TGTGCCAGCACCAAGGAGGGGGTACCCTACGAGCAGTACTTC. Its protein product is CASTKEGVPYEQYF.